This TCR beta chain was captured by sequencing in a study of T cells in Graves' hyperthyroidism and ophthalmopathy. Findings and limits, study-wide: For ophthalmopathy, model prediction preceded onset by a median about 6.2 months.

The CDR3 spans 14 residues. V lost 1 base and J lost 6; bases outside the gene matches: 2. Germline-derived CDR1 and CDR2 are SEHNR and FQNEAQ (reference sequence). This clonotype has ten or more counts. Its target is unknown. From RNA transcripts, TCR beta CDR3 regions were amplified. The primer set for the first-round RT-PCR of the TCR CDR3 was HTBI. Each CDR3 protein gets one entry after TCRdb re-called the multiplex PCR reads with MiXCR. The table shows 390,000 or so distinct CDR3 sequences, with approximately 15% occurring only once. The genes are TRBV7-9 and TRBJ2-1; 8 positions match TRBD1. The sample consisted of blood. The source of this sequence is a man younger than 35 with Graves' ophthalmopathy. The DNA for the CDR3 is TGTGCCAGCAGCTTAGGGACAGGGCCCAATGAGCAGTTCTTC. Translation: CASSLGTGPNEQFF.